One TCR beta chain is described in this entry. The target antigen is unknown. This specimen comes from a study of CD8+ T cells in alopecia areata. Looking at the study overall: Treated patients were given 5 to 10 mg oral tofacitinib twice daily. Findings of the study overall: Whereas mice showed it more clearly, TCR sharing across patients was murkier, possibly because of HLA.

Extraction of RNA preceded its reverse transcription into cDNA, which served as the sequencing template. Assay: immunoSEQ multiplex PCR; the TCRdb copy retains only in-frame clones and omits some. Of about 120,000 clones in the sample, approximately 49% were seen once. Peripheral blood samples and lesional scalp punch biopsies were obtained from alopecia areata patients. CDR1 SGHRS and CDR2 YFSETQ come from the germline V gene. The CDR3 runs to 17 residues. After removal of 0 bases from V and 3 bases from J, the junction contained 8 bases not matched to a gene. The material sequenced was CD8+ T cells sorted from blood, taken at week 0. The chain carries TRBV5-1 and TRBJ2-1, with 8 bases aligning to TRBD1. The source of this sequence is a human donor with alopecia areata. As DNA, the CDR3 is TGCGCCAGCAGCTTGGCGGGACAGGCGTCCCTCTACAATGAGCAGTTCTTC. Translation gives CASSLAGQASLYNEQFF.